The 17 T cell receptor beta chains reported below all come from one sample, sequenced in a study of blood T cell repertoires in COVID-19. Measured with immunoSEQ multiplex PCR; TCRdb has only the in-frame clones, and not every one. The sample includes about 400,000 clones, roughly 90% of them seen just once. The sequenced sample consisted of PBMCs or T cells enriched from blood (not recorded which). The source is a woman aged 40-49 years with acute COVID-19.

In this sample, this clone turned up once. The CDR3 coding sequence is TGTGCCAGCAGCTTAGACGCGGGACTAGTGACAGATACGCAGTATTTT. This gives the protein CASSLDAGLVTDTQYF. The gene calls are TRBV7-2 and TRBJ2-3, with 8 bases fitting TRBD2. CDR3 length: 16 amino acids. Trimming at V came to 1 base and at J to 3 bases, leaving 6 bases not matched to a gene. Germline V gene data show CDR1 as SGHTA and CDR2 as FQGNSA.

This chain joins TRBV5-1 and TRBJ2-2, with D possibly TRBD2 on 6 matching bases. Between the trimmed V and J ends, which lost 7 bases and 7 bases, there was a span of 17 bases. Germline V gene data show CDR1 as SGHRS and CDR2 as YFSETQ. The CDR3 is 14 residues long. The CDR3 region is CASGRDSEGGELFF. CDR3 nucleotides: TGCGCCAGCGGCCGGGACTCCGAAGGCGGGGAGCTGTTTTTT.

The rearrangement joins TRBV2 to TRBJ1-6; D not resolved. With 1 base removed from V and 7 bases from J, the gap between germline ends came to 2 bases. Germline V gene sequence: CDR1 SNHLY, CDR2 FYNNEI. This CDR3 comprises 12 residues. The CDR3 region is CASSEVNSPLHF. As DNA, the CDR3 is TGTGCCAGCAGTGAAGTAAATTCACCCCTCCACTTT.

The chain employs TRBV5-1 and TRBJ1-4; 8 nucleotides match TRBD1. In germline, CDR1 is SGHRS, CDR2 YFSETQ. Germline trimming cut 4 bases from V and 0 bases from J; bases unmatched to any gene: 2. This CDR3 comprises 15 residues. The DNA for the CDR3 is TGCGCCAGCAGCCCGGACAGGGCAACTAATGAAAAACTGTTTTTT. The encoded protein is CASSPDRATNEKLFF.

A note on this clone: Different DNA sequences within this sample yield the same CDR3. The chain links TRBV5-1 to TRBJ1-6; D is ambiguous. With 0 bases removed from V and 0 bases from J, the gap between germline ends came to 7 bases. The CDR3 has 16 residues. Germline V CDR1 and CDR2: SGHRS, YFSETQ. The CDR3 bases are TGCGCCAGCAGCTTGGCCGGGAGCTCCTATAATTCACCCCTCCACTTT. This codes for CASSLAGSSYNSPLHF.

A remark on this clone: The same CDR3 is also encoded by other DNA sequences in this sample. The V and J genes are TRBV5-4 and TRBJ2-5; 14 positions match TRBD2. From germline, CDR1 is SGHNT and CDR2 YYREEE (reference sequence). The CDR3 totals 15 residues. V was clipped by 0 bases and J by 5 bases; unmatched bases: 0. DNA of the CDR3: TGTGCCAGCAGCTTGGGACTAGCGGGGGGGGAGACCCAGTACTTC. Its translation: CASSLGLAGGETQYF.

The chain uses TRBV2 and TRBJ2-2, with 7 nucleotides matching TRBD1. The V and J ends lost 3 bases and 5 bases, in that order; junction bases with no gene match: 6. This CDR3 is 15 amino acids long. Germline CDR1 SNHLY, CDR2 FYNNEI. CDR3 sequence (DNA): TGTGCCAGCAGTGAGACGACAGGGTCGACCGGGGAGCTGTTTTTT. This codes for CASSETTGSTGELFF.

The chain couples TRBV29-1 to TRBJ2-3, with D unclear. This CDR3 has 13 amino acids. CDR1 is SQVTM, CDR2 ANQGSEA, per germline. V lost 2 bases and J lost 0, with 6 bases in between. The CDR3 loop reads CSVEPGSTDTQYF. The CDR3 bases are TGCAGCGTTGAACCCGGTAGCACAGATACGCAGTATTTT.

The chain couples TRBV9 to TRBJ1-1; 7 bases agree with TRBD1. V dropped 3 bases and J dropped 3; count of bases not matched to a gene: 5. Per germline, CDR1 SGDLS and CDR2 YYNGEE. This CDR3 is built from 14 residues. The CDR3 protein is CASSARQGYTEAFF. CDR3 coding DNA: TGTGCCAGCAGCGCCCGACAGGGCTACACTGAAGCTTTCTTT. The full variable domain, in which reference TRBV9 and TRBJ1-1 provide the parts outside the CDR3, is DSGVTQTPKHLITATGQRVTLRCSPRSGDLSVYWYQQSLDQGLQFLIQYYNGEERAKGNILERFSAQQFPDLHSELNLSSLELGDSALYFCASSARQGYTEAFFGQGTRLTVV.

The chain couples TRBV24-1 to TRBJ2-2, with D perhaps TRBD2 (5 bases). Trimming pared 3 bases from V and 7 bases from J, leaving 17 bases between. Germline V gives CDR1 KGHDR, CDR2 SFDVKD. The CDR3 contains 16 residues. This CDR3 reads CATSDNGPTGYGELFF. In nucleotides, the CDR3 is TGTGCCACCAGTGATAACGGGCCTACGGGGTACGGGGAGCTGTTTTTT.

The chain has TRBV30 and TRBJ1-1, with 8 positions matching TRBD1. The CDR3 is 13 amino acids. In germline, CDR1 is GTSNPN, CDR2 SVGIG (reference sequence). The J segment lost 4 bases and the V segment lost 3 bases, leaving 4 bases of the junction unmatched. CDR3 nucleotide sequence: TGTGCCTGGAGGATGACAGGGGCCACTGAAGCTTTCTTT. Amino acid sequence: CAWRMTGATEAFF.

J is TRBJ1-2 and V is TRBV6-5, with D perhaps TRBD1 (5 bases). Trimming left V 8 bases short and J 5 bases short, with 18 bases between. This CDR3 has 14 residues. Germline lookup yields CDR1 MNHEY and CDR2 SVGAGI. The CDR3 region has the DNA TGTGCCAGCCGAGGTATCACAGGAGATTATGGCTACACCTTC. The encoded protein is CASRGITGDYGYTF.

The V gene is TRBV2, the J gene TRBJ2-1; D is ambiguous. The germline V and J ends were trimmed by 10 bases and 8 bases, with 15 bases remaining between them. CDR1 and CDR2 from the germline V gene are SNHLY and FYNNEI. This CDR3 spans 12 amino acids. This CDR3 reads CATRGIGYEQFF. CDR3 sequence (DNA): TGTGCCACTAGAGGAATAGGCTATGAGCAGTTCTTC.

This clone was observed a few times. DNA for the CDR3: TGTGCCACCAGCAGAGACCTAGCGGGGGCCTACGAGCAGTACTTC. It translates to CATSRDLAGAYEQYF. The chain joins TRBV15 to TRBJ2-7; 10 positions agree with TRBD2. The germline V gene has CDR1 LNHNV and CDR2 YYDKDF (reference sequence). J was trimmed by 2 bases and V by 0 bases; bases with no gene match: 1. The CDR3 extends over 15 amino acids.

The chain joins TRBV6-5 to TRBJ2-1; 7 nucleotides align to TRBD1. The CDR3 consists of 15 residues. J lost 5 bases, V lost 6 bases, and 10 bases had no gene match. Germline-derived CDR1 and CDR2 are MNHEY and SVGAGI. CDR3 DNA: TGTGCCAGCAGGACAGGGACAGCTGGAAACAATGAGCAGTTCTTC. Translated: CASRTGTAGNNEQFF.

The chain links TRBV2 to TRBJ1-1; a weak D match, TRBD1 (5 bases). Trimming removed 8 bases from V and 5 bases from J, with 15 bases in between. Germline V CDR1 and CDR2: SNHLY, FYNNEI. The length of the CDR3 is 13 residues. Here the CDR3 DNA reads TGTGCCAGCGAGAGCAGGGTGAGGACTGAAGCTTTCTTT. Protein product: CASESRVRTEAFF.

This chain joins TRBV7-6 and TRBJ1-2; 9 bases line up with TRBD1. The CDR3 extends over 15 amino acids. Germline CDR1 and CDR2: SGHVS and FNYEAQ. The V segment lost 5 bases and the J segment 5 bases; nucleotides outside the gene matches: 9. The CDR3 nucleotides are TGTGCCAGCAGCCCAAACAGGGGGCGCCTGTATGGCTACACCTTC. Protein: CASSPNRGRLYGYTF. Full variable domain (remainder filled in from reference TRBV7-6 and TRBJ1-2): GAGVSQSPRYKVTKRGQDVALRCDPISGHVSLYWYRQALGQGPEFLTYFNYEAQQDKSGLPNDRFSAERPEGSISTLTIQRTEQRDSAMYRCASSPNRGRLYGYTFGSGTRLTVV.